The clone carrying this T cell receptor beta chain was counted many times. From germline, CDR1 is DFQATT and CDR2 SNEGSKA (reference sequence). The CDR3 loop spans 15 amino acids. The ends were cut back, 3 bases at V and 2 bases at J, with 15 bases in the middle. Combining a sample-barcoded 5' primer with a J-beta primer mix, a second PCR ran for roughly 7 to 12 cycles. TCRdb reprocessed the 5' RACE reads with MiXCR, giving one entry per CDR3 protein. This sample has some 1.5 million distinct CDR3 sequences, with 28% found just once. The source of the sample is a study of blood T cells in healthy people across ages.

The sequencing input was blood. The V call is TRBV20-1, the J call TRBJ2-3; D might be TRBD1 or TRBD2, each matching 6 bases. The TCR was taken from a woman younger than 45 in good health. The CDR3 loop reads CSARPGARNTDTQYF. DNA of the CDR3: TGCAGTGCTAGGCCGGGGGCAAGGAACACAGATACGCAGTATTTT.